This T cell receptor (beta chain) was identified during a study of blood T cell repertoires in COVID-19. Unmatched junction bases numbered 3, after V lost 0 bases and J lost 0 bases. CDR3 size: 16 residues. Germline V CDR1 and CDR2: SGHRS, YFSETQ. As handled by the study authors: Amplification with reference gene primers provided the estimates of nucleated cell counts. Profiling relied on immunoSEQ multiplex PCR, and the TCRdb table lists in-frame clones only, not all of them. That table furnishes V, J and clone size, whereas the DNA furnished D and trimming. The repertoire consists of 310,000 or so clones, with about 83% occurring once and the leading ten covering under 2%.

This clonotype originated in a woman aged 50 to 65 with acute or convalescent COVID-19. Material for sequencing was peripheral blood. The genes are TRBV5-1 and TRBJ1-3; 7 bases line up with TRBD1. The CDR3 sequence is CASSLAGQISGNTIYF. CDR3 DNA sequence: TGCGCCAGCAGCTTGGCGGGACAGATCTCTGGAAACACCATATATTTT.